These 10 T cell receptor beta chains were all obtained from the same sample, sequenced in a study of T-cell memory formation after mild COVID-19 (dated by TCRdb to about 2021). The library was made by 5' RACE. TCRdb records Illumina NovaSeq 6000 as the sequencer. TCRdb itself trimmed the public reads at Q25 with fastp, ran MiXCR and retained productive beta chains. Every CDR3 protein is listed once, alongside the most common genes and DNA of its rows. Present in this sample are about 430,000 distinct CDR3 sequences, roughly 24% of which were seen just once. The biggest ten clones account for 7.5% to 10% of the sample. The sequenced material came from PBMCs or a T cell subset sorted from them (not recorded which). These TCRs come from an adult woman who had mild COVID-19 (a few samples of this study predate the infection). The sample titles of this study are shuffled in the database, so cell type and time point are left out; the donor was told from shared clones.

V gene TRBV19 combines with J gene TRBJ1-5, with 8 bases identical to TRBD1. The CDR3 consists of 15 residues. V dropped 3 bases and J dropped 4; count of bases not matched to a gene: 5. Germline V gene data show CDR1 as LNHDA and CDR2 as SQIVND (reference sequence). The CDR3 bases are TGTGCCAGTAGTATTGGGACAGGTGGTAATCAGCCCCAGCATTTT. Translation gives CASSIGTGGNQPQHF.

In its sample, this clonotype was seen a few times. The V call is TRBV4-2, the J call TRBJ2-7, with D possibly matching TRBD2 (6 bases). V lost 2 bases and J lost 3, with 11 bases in between. The CDR3 is 14 residues long. The V gene's germline CDR1 is LGHNA and CDR2 YNFKEQ. In DNA, the CDR3 is TGTGCCAGCAGCCAACCCCGGGAGAGCTACGAGCAGTACTTC. Its translation is CASSQPRESYEQYF.

Ten or more counts support this clonotype. The chain has TRBV24-1 and TRBJ2-1, with 8 bases fitting TRBD1. V trimming: 1 base; J trimming: 9 bases; junction bases outside the gene matches: 13. This CDR3 spans 17 amino acids. Germline V gives CDR1 KGHDR, CDR2 SFDVKD. CDR3 DNA sequence: TGTGCCACCAGTGATTTTCCGACTGACAGGGGAGTGGGTGAGCAGTTCTTC. It is translated as CATSDFPTDRGVGEQFF.

The CDR3 coding sequence is TGTGCCAGCAGTGAAGCTAGCGGGGGACAAGAGACCCAGTACTTC. It translates to CASSEASGGQETQYF. The chain links TRBV6-1 to TRBJ2-5; 9 bases align to TRBD2. CDR1 is MNHNS, CDR2 SASEGT, per germline. This CDR3 region has 15 residues. V shed 0 bases, J shed 2 bases, and the junction held 1 base outside the gene matches.

The chain has TRBV6-5 and TRBJ1-1, with a possible D match to TRBD1 (5 bases). Trimming stripped 6 bases from V and 1 base from J, with 18 bases between. Germline assignment: CDR1 MNHEY and CDR2 SVGAGI. CDR3 length: 16 amino acids. The CDR3 DNA is TGTGCCAGCAGACAAAGGTGGGACTCACAGAACACTGAAGCTTTCTTT. This gives the protein CASRQRWDSQNTEAFF.

There are a few counts of this clonotype. The CDR3 reads CASSLLGGRDQPQHF. The DNA of the CDR3 is TGTGCCAGCAGCTTATTGGGAGGGAGAGATCAGCCCCAGCATTTT. J is TRBJ1-5 and V is TRBV7-8; D is ambiguous. Germline V CDR1 and CDR2: SGHVS, FQNEAQ. The V end lost 2 bases, the J end lost 5 bases, and 13 bases lay between the germline ends. The length of the CDR3 is 15 residues.

The CDR3 loop is CASSGYRVREKLFF. CDR3 coding DNA: TGTGCCAGCAGTGGATACAGGGTCCGAGAAAAACTGTTTTTT. This chain joins TRBV12-3 or TRBV12-4 and TRBJ1-4; a weak D match, TRBD1 (6 bases). The CDR3 loop spans 14 amino acids. Between the trimmed V and J ends, which lost 5 bases and 8 bases, there was a span of 15 bases.

The sample holds one count of this clonotype. The chain recombines TRBV28 with TRBJ2-7, with 8 bases fitting TRBD2. The CDR3 is 16 amino acids. V gave up 1 base and J gave up 3 bases; unmatched junction bases: 8. Germline CDR1 MDHEN, CDR2 SYDVKM. CDR3 in amino acids: CASSLLIGAGGYEQYF. CDR3 DNA: TGTGCCAGCAGTTTATTAATAGGGGCGGGAGGCTACGAGCAGTACTTC.

This clonotype occurred a few times. This rearrangement joins TRBV5-4 to TRBJ1-1; 7 bases map to TRBD1. Looked up from germline, CDR1 is SGHNT and CDR2 is YYREEE (reference sequence). With V trimmed by 3 bases and J by 4 bases, 3 bases remained unmatched. The CDR3 runs 13 residues. The DNA of the CDR3 is TGTGCCAGCAGCTGGAACAGGGGCACTGAAGCTTTCTTT. Translation: CASSWNRGTEAFF.

This chain uses TRBV12-3 or TRBV12-4 with TRBJ2-3, with TRBD2 matching over 13 bases. This CDR3 is 19 amino acids long. V lost 6 bases and J lost 6; bases outside the gene matches: 18. The CDR3 nucleotides read TGTGCCAGCAGGACGACTAGCGGGAGGAGTCCCGCGTACACGGATACGCAGTATTTT. Translation gives CASRTTSGRSPAYTDTQYF.